The 20 T cell receptor beta chains below were found in one sample sequenced in a study of shared clonotypes between healthy human individuals. The protocol was immunoSEQ multiplex PCR, while the TCRdb copy is restricted to in-frame clones and leaves out a portion. The sample lists 450,000 to 500,000 clones; 60% to 80% were seen once. Sequenced material: PBMCs. The receptors here all came from a woman between 35 and 50 years old in good health. Some clones in this sample may be carry-over from other donors' samples.

CDR3 bases: TGTGCCAGCAGTTTCCTAGCCTCCTACAATGAGCAGTTCTTC. This codes for CASSFLASYNEQFF. This sequence joins TRBV6-6 and TRBJ2-1; D possibly corresponds to TRBD2 (5 bases). The CDR3 runs 14 residues. Between the trimmed V and J ends, which lost 4 bases and 0 bases, there was a span of 7 bases. The germline gives CDR1 MNHNY, CDR2 SVGAGI (reference sequence).

The table lists this clone with a count of one. The chain is built from TRBV18 and TRBJ2-7; D call uncertain. The CDR3 extends over 15 amino acids. V lost 2 bases and J lost 0, with 11 bases in between. The germline V gene has CDR1 KGHSH and CDR2 LQKENI. CDR3 residues: CASSPYPGSSYEQYF. CDR3 coding DNA: TGTGCCAGCTCACCATATCCGGGTAGCTCCTACGAGCAGTACTTC.

The V call is TRBV7-2, the J call TRBJ2-1; D is possibly TRBD1 (6 bases). V was pared by 8 bases and J by 5 bases, with 16 bases between. Germline CDR1 SGHTA, CDR2 FQGNSA. The CDR3 loop spans 14 amino acids. This CDR3 reads CASAGQWGHNEQFF. For the CDR3, the DNA is TGTGCCAGCGCCGGACAGTGGGGGCACAATGAGCAGTTCTTC.

This chain uses TRBV7-7 with TRBJ2-2, with D maybe TRBD2 (6 bases). The ends were cut back, 5 bases at V and 3 bases at J, with 10 bases in the middle. CDR1 SSHAT and CDR2 FNYEAQ come from the germline V gene (reference sequence). The CDR3 extends over 14 amino acids. CDR3 DNA sequence: TGTGCCAGCAGCCCGGGACTTCACACCGGGGAGCTGTTTTTT. Translating it yields CASSPGLHTGELFF.

The rearrangement links TRBV6-6 to TRBJ1-5; 10 bases are a match to TRBD1. Germline loops: CDR1 MNHNY, CDR2 SVGAGI (reference sequence). CDR3 length: 14 amino acids. With 6 bases clipped from V and 6 bases from J, the junction kept 5 bases outside the gene matches. The CDR3 reads CASRPGQGLQPQHF. CDR3 in DNA: TGTGCCAGCAGACCGGGACAGGGGCTTCAGCCCCAGCATTTT.

V and J are TRBV30 and TRBJ2-3, with 15 positions matching TRBD2. Germline V gene lookup returns CDR1 GTSNPN and CDR2 SVGIG (reference sequence). This CDR3 spans 15 amino acids. With 3 bases clipped from V and 10 bases from J, the junction kept 8 bases outside the gene matches. DNA for the CDR3: TGTGCCTGGAGGATGGGACTAGCGGGAGGTGTTTCGCAGTATTTT. Amino acid sequence: CAWRMGLAGGVSQYF. Combining the CDR3 with reference TRBV30 and TRBJ2-3 gives the whole variable domain SQTIHQWPATLVQPVGSPLSLECTVEGTSNPNLYWYRQAAGRGLQLLFYSVGIGQISSEVPQNLSASRPQDRQFILSSKKLLLSDSGFYLCAWRMGLAGGVSQYFGPGTRLTVL.

The gene calls are TRBV29-1 and TRBJ2-1; 7 bases line up with TRBD2. The CDR3 runs 14 residues. J was trimmed by 5 bases and V by 8 bases; bases with no gene match: 12. Germline V CDR1 and CDR2: SQVTM, ANQGSEA. CDR3 bases: TGCAGCTCGGTTCGGACTAGTTCGAACAATGAGCAGTTCTTC. Residues: CSSVRTSSNNEQFF.

The sample holds a few counts of this clone. V is TRBV10-1 and J is TRBJ2-7; D remains ambiguous. This CDR3 is built from 15 residues. CDR1 is WNHNN and CDR2 is SYGVQD in the germline V gene (reference sequence). V was pared by 0 bases and J by 2 bases, with 11 bases between. The CDR3 region is CASSESRTAPYEQYF. Written as DNA, the CDR3 is TGCGCCAGCAGTGAGTCCCGGACGGCCCCCTACGAGCAGTACTTC.

This chain uses TRBV7-9 with TRBJ2-2, with 8 positions matching TRBD1. Germline V CDR1 and CDR2: SEHNR, FQNEAQ (reference sequence). CDR3 length: 15 amino acids. With V trimmed by 1 base and J by 6 bases, 4 bases remained unmatched. The chain's CDR3 is CASSLGDRRAGELFF. The CDR3 bases are TGTGCCAGCAGCTTAGGGGACAGGAGGGCCGGGGAGCTGTTTTTT.

This clone was seen a handful of times. The gene calls are TRBV5-1 and TRBJ2-5; D remains ambiguous. Trimming pared 0 bases from V and 5 bases from J, leaving 5 bases between. The germline V gene encodes CDR1 SGHRS and CDR2 YFSETQ. CDR3 size: 12 residues. The CDR3 sequence: CASSLGLETQYF. The CDR3 DNA sequence: TGCGCCAGCAGCTTGGGATTGGAGACCCAGTACTTC.

This sequence joins TRBV11-3 and TRBJ2-1; TRBD1 matches 7 bases. Germline trimming cut 5 bases from V and 0 bases from J; bases unmatched to any gene: 4. Germline CDR1 is SGHNT and CDR2 is YENEEA. The CDR3 is 15 residues long. Here the CDR3 DNA reads TGTGCCAGCAGCCGAGACAGGGTCTCCTACAATGAGCAGTTCTTC. This encodes CASSRDRVSYNEQFF.

This clone has only one observation. This rearrangement joins TRBV10-1 to TRBJ2-2; D is uncertain. Germline-derived CDR1 and CDR2 are WNHNN and SYGVQD (reference sequence). The CDR3 contains 14 residues. V gave up 4 bases and J gave up 3 bases, with 9 bases separating them. The CDR3 sequence is CASSGRVDTGELFF. CDR3 sequence (DNA): TGCGCCAGCAGTGGAAGGGTTGACACCGGGGAGCTGTTTTTT.

This clone was observed a handful of times. The chain recombines TRBV6-1 with TRBJ2-3, with D perhaps TRBD1 or TRBD2 (5 bases each). This CDR3 spans 14 amino acids. The germline CDR1 and CDR2 sequences are MNHNS and SASEGT. V lost 7 bases to trimming and J lost 2 bases, with 13 bases between them. The CDR3 here is CASNSGTHTDTQYF. The DNA for the CDR3 is TGTGCCAGCAATTCCGGGACCCACACAGATACGCAGTATTTT.

The chain recombines TRBV30 with TRBJ1-1; a weak D match, TRBD1 (6 bases). V lost 4 bases and J 0 bases, leaving 15 bases between the germline ends. This CDR3 is 15 amino acids long. Germline lookup yields CDR1 GTSNPN and CDR2 SVGIG (reference sequence). CDR3: CAWNAGGQLNTEAFF. The CDR3 nucleotides are TGTGCCTGGAATGCCGGCGGACAGTTGAACACTGAAGCTTTCTTT.

In DNA form, the CDR3 reads TGTGCCAGCAGTTTCCCCTGGGCTAACACAGATACGCAGTATTTT. This gives the protein CASSFPWANTDTQYF. The V call is TRBV28, the J call TRBJ2-3; D call uncertain. CDR3 length: 15 residues. The V end was cut by 3 bases, the J end by 2 bases, with 12 bases between. Per the germline V gene, CDR1 is MDHEN and CDR2 is SYDVKM. Supplemented by reference TRBV28 and TRBJ2-3, the full variable domain reads DVKVTQSSRYLVKRTGEKVFLECVQDMDHENMFWYRQDPGLGLRLIYFSYDVKMKEKGDIPEGYSVSREKKERFSLILESASTNQTSMYLCASSFPWANTDTQYFGPGTRLTVL.

Concerning this clone: A far larger clone is off by one base, so a read error is likely. The rearrangement links TRBV30 to TRBJ2-2; TRBD2 aligns across 7 bases. Germline V lookup: CDR1 GTSNPN, CDR2 SVGIG (reference sequence). This CDR3 contains 15 residues. The CDR3 spells CTWILAGLDTGELFF. CDR3 bases: TGTACCTGGATATTAGCGGGTCTTGACACCGGGGAGCTGTTTTTT.

The V call is TRBV5-1, the J call TRBJ1-1; D is unclear. The germline gives CDR1 SGHRS, CDR2 YFSETQ. The CDR3 is 15 residues long. V was pared by 0 bases and J by 3 bases, with 12 bases between. CDR3 protein: CASSLGPRVDTEAFF. In nucleotides, the CDR3 is TGCGCCAGCAGCTTGGGTCCCCGGGTGGACACTGAAGCTTTCTTT.

The CDR3 region has the DNA TGTGCCAGCAGCTTAACGACGGGCAATCAGCCCCAGCATTTT. Its protein is CASSLTTGNQPQHF. The chain carries TRBV6-6 and TRBJ1-5; no clear D gene. Germline assignment: CDR1 MNHNY and CDR2 SVGAGI (reference sequence). The CDR3 is 14 amino acids. V dropped 6 bases and J dropped 2 bases, with 11 bases sitting between them.

There are a few counts of this clone. The chain links TRBV18 to TRBJ2-1; D is unclear. The CDR3 spans 11 residues. Trimming shortened V by 3 bases and J by 9 bases, and 6 bases separated the two germline ends. Per the germline V gene, CDR1 is KGHSH and CDR2 is LQKENI. This CDR3 reads CASSPVGEQFF. The CDR3 coding sequence is TGTGCCAGCTCACCTGTCGGTGAGCAGTTCTTC.

The V gene is TRBV9, the J gene TRBJ1-2; D uncertain. The CDR3 totals 13 residues. Germline V gene lookup returns CDR1 SGDLS and CDR2 YYNGEE. V was trimmed by 1 base and J by 7 bases, leaving 11 bases between them. The CDR3 protein is CASSVIVGGGYTF. The CDR3 DNA reads as TGTGCCAGCAGCGTAATTGTGGGTGGTGGCTACACCTTC. Supplemented by reference TRBV9 and TRBJ1-2, the full variable domain reads DSGVTQTPKHLITATGQRVTLRCSPRSGDLSVYWYQQSLDQGLQFLIQYYNGEERAKGNILERFSAQQFPDLHSELNLSSLELGDSALYFCASSVIVGGGYTFGSGTRLTVV.